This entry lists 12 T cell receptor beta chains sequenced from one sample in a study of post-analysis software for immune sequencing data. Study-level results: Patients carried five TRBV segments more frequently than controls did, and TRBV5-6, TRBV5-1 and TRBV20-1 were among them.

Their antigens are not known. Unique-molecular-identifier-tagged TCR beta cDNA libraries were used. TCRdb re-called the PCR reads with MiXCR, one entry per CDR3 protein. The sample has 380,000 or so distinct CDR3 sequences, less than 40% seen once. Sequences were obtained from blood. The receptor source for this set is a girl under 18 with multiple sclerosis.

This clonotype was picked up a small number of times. This CDR3 reads CASSQSLALQETQYF. CDR3 DNA sequence: TGCGCCAGCAGCCAGTCTTTGGCGCTTCAAGAGACCCAGTACTTC. The chain recombines TRBV4-1 with TRBJ2-5; D call uncertain. Trimming stripped 3 bases from V and 2 bases from J, with 13 bases between. The germline V gene encodes CDR1 MGHRA and CDR2 YSYEKL. This CDR3 is 15 amino acids long.

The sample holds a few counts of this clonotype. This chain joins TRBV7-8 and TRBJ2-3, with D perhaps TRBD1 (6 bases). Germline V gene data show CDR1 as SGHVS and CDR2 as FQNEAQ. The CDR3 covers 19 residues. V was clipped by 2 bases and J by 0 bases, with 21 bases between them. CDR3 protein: CASSLNRVWGQRSTDTQYF. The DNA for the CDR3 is TGTGCCAGCAGCTTAAATCGGGTCTGGGGGCAGCGTAGCACAGATACGCAGTATTTT.

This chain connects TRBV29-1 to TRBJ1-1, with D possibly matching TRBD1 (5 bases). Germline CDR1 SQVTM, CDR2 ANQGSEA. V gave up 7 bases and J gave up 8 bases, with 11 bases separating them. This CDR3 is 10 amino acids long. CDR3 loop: CSAIQEEAFF. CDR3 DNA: TGCAGCGCGATACAGGAGGAAGCTTTCTTT. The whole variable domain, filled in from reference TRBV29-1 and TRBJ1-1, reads SAVISQKPSRDICQRGTSLTIQCQVDSQVTMMFWYRQQPGQSLTLIATANQGSEATYESGFVIDKFPISRPNLTFSTLTVSNMSPEDSSIYLCSAIQEEAFFGQGTRLTVV.

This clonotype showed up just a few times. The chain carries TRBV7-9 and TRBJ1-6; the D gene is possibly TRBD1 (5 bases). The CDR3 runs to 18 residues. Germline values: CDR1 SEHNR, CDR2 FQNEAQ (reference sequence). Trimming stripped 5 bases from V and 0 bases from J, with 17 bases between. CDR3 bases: TGTGCCAGCAGCCCTCATCGTAGGGGAAGCTCCTATAATTCACCCCTCCACTTT. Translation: CASSPHRRGSSYNSPLHF.

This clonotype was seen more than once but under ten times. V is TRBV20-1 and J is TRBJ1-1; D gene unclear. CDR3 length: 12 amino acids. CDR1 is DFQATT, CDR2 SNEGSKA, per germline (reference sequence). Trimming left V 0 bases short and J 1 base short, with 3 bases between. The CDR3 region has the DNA TGCAGTGCTAGAGACCCGAACACTGAAGCTTTCTTT. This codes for CSARDPNTEAFF.

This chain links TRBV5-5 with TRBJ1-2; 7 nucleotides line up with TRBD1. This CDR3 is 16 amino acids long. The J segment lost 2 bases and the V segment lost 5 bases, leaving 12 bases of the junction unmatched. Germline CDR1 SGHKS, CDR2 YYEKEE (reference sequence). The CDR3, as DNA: TGTGCCAGCAGACATCGGACAGGAACTTCCAACTATGGCTACACCTTC. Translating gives CASRHRTGTSNYGYTF.

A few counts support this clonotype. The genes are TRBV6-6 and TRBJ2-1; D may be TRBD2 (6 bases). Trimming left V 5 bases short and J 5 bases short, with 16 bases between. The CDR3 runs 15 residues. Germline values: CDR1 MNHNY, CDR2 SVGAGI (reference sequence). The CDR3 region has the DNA TGTGCCAGCAGTACTTTAGGGACTTTTAACAATGAGCAGTTCTTC. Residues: CASSTLGTFNNEQFF.

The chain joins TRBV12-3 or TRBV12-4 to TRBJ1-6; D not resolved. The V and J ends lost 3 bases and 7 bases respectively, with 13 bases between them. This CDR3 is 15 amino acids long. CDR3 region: CASSFSEVQNSPLHF. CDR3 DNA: TGTGCCAGCAGTTTTTCGGAAGTCCAGAATTCACCCCTCCACTTT.

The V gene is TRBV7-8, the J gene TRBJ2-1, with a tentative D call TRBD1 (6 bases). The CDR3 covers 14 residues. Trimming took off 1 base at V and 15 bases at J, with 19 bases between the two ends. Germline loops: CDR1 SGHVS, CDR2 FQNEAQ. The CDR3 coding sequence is TGTGCCAGCAGCTTAGATGACAGGTTCAAAGGGGCGTTCTTC. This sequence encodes CASSLDDRFKGAFF.

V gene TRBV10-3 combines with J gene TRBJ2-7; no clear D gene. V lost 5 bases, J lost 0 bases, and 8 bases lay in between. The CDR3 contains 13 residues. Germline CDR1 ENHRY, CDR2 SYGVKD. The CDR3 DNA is TGTGCCATCAGTTACGACACCTCCTACGAGCAGTACTTC. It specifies CAISYDTSYEQYF.

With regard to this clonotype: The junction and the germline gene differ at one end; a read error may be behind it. CDR3 nucleotides: TGTACCAGCAGTTACGGCATCAGGAGCGATGAGCAGTTCTTC. Encoded protein: CTSSYGIRSDEQFF. The V call is TRBV6-5, the J call TRBJ2-1; no firm D call. Germline values: CDR1 MNHEY, CDR2 SVGAGI. The CDR3 has 14 amino acids.

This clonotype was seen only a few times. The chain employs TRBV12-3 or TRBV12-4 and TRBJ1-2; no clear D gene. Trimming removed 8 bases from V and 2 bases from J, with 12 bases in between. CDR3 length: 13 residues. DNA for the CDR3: TGTGCCAGCGGATCCACAGAGAACTATGGCTACACCTTC. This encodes CASGSTENYGYTF.